A single sample is the source of the 11 T cell receptor beta chains below, sequenced in a study of blood T cell repertoires in COVID-19. Sequencing used immunoSEQ multiplex PCR; TCRdb keeps in-frame clones, though not all of them. The sample yields fewer than 60,000 clones, around 80% seen once. The sample consisted of peripheral blood. Receptors were obtained from a woman older than 75 with COVID-19, enrolled during active disease.

This chain connects TRBV3-1 (or the pseudogene TRBV3-2) to TRBJ2-7; 10 bases fit TRBD2. This CDR3 is 15 amino acids long. Trimming at V came to 4 bases and at J to 4 bases, leaving 7 bases not matched to a gene. Germline-derived CDR1 and CDR2 are LGHDT and YNNKEL (reference sequence). The CDR3 sequence is CASSPFASGRYEQYF. The CDR3 DNA is TGTGCCAGCAGCCCCTTTGCTAGCGGGAGATACGAGCAGTACTTC.

V usage is TRBV10-1 and J usage is TRBJ2-5, with D maybe TRBD2 (6 bases). CDR3 length equals 15 residues. CDR1 and CDR2 (germline): WNHNN, SYGVQD (reference sequence). Between the trimmed V and J ends, which lost 0 bases and 4 bases, there was a span of 12 bases. CDR3 sequence: CASSESRGLGETQYF. The CDR3 coding sequence is TGCGCCAGCAGTGAGTCGCGGGGATTGGGAGAGACCCAGTACTTC.

The rearrangement joins TRBV2 to TRBJ2-5; 7 bases fit TRBD2. This CDR3 comprises 15 residues. V trimming: 0 bases; J trimming: 3 bases; junction bases outside the gene matches: 4. Germline loops: CDR1 SNHLY, CDR2 FYNNEI. CDR3 sequence: CASSEARRGEETQYF. The DNA of the CDR3 is TGTGCCAGCAGTGAAGCGCGTCGGGGGGAAGAGACCCAGTACTTC.

The chain has TRBV19 and TRBJ1-1, with 11 bases that match TRBD1. Germline CDR1 reads LNHDA; CDR2 reads SQIVND (reference sequence). This CDR3 comprises 16 residues. V lost 6 bases, J lost 0 bases, and 6 bases stayed unmatched. The CDR3 spells CASRPGQGAMNTEAFF. CDR3 in DNA: TGTGCCAGTAGGCCCGGACAGGGGGCGATGAACACTGAAGCTTTCTTT.

The genes are TRBV5-6 and TRBJ1-2, with a weak D call TRBD1 (6 bases). The CDR3 loop spans 13 amino acids. Trimming cost V 4 bases and J 5 bases, with 12 bases left between them. Per germline, CDR1 SGHDT and CDR2 YYEEEE. This CDR3 is CASSHRGAYGYTF. CDR3 nucleotide sequence: TGTGCCAGCAGCCATCGGGGGGCATATGGCTACACCTTC. Complete variable domain (other parts from reference TRBV5-6 and TRBJ1-2): DAGVTQSPTHLIKTRGQQVTLRCSPKSGHDTVSWYQQALGQGPQFIFQYYEEEERQRGNFPDRFSGHQFPNYSSELNVNALLLGDSALYLCASSHRGAYGYTFGSGTRLTVV.

This clone was observed many times. The chain carries TRBV2 and TRBJ2-1; 12 bases align to TRBD2. The germline V gene encodes CDR1 SNHLY and CDR2 FYNNEI. The CDR3 spans 15 residues. Losses at the gene ends were 6 bases for V and 8 bases for J; bases not matched to a gene: 8. The CDR3 DNA follows: TGTGCCAGCAGACTCCAGACTAGCGGGAGAGATGAGCAGTTCTTC. Translating gives CASRLQTSGRDEQFF. The entire variable domain, with the rest obtained from reference TRBV2 and TRBJ2-1, is as follows: EPEVTQTPSHQVTQMGQEVILRCVPISNHLYFYWYRQILGQKVEFLVSFYNNEISEKSEIFDDQFSVERPDGSNFTLKIRSTKLEDSAMYFCASRLQTSGRDEQFFGPGTRLTVL.

The chain has TRBV9 and TRBJ2-5, with 13 nucleotides matching TRBD2. Germline V CDR1 and CDR2: SGDLS, YYNGEE. This CDR3 has 16 residues. V gave up 6 bases and J gave up 5 bases; unmatched junction bases: 10. The CDR3 reads CASTLTSGRVGETQYF. CDR3 nucleotides: TGTGCCAGCACCCTAACTAGCGGGAGGGTCGGGGAGACCCAGTACTTC.

V is TRBV5-4 and J is TRBJ2-2, with a possible D match to TRBD1 (5 bases). Germline values: CDR1 SGHNT, CDR2 YYREEE (reference sequence). Trimming stripped 10 bases from V and 5 bases from J, with 12 bases between. The CDR3 is 12 residues long. The CDR3 spells CAARRETGELFF. CDR3 nucleotide sequence: TGTGCCGCACGCAGGGAAACCGGGGAGCTGTTTTTT.

This chain links TRBV7-9 with TRBJ1-1, with 7 bases matching TRBD1. V gave up 2 bases and J gave up 3 bases; unmatched junction bases: 6. Per the germline V gene, CDR1 is SEHNR and CDR2 is FQNEAQ (reference sequence). The CDR3 covers 15 residues. The DNA of the CDR3 is TGTGCCAGCAGCTTATTGAACAGGGGTGACACTGAAGCTTTCTTT. This codes for CASSLLNRGDTEAFF. Full variable domain (outside the CDR3, taken from reference TRBV7-9 and TRBJ1-1): DTGVSQNPRHKITKRGQNVTFRCDPISEHNRLYWYRQTLGQGPEFLTYFQNEAQLEKSRLLSDRFSAERPKGSFSTLEIQRTEQGDSAMYLCASSLLNRGDTEAFFGQGTRLTVV.

J is TRBJ2-1 and V is TRBV10-3, with D possibly matching TRBD1 (5 bases). Germline loops: CDR1 ENHRY, CDR2 SYGVKD. Trimming stripped 2 bases from V and 6 bases from J, with 8 bases between. The CDR3 sequence is 13 residues long. CDR3 sequence reads: CAISEGRVNEQFF. For the CDR3, the DNA is TGTGCCATCAGTGAGGGCAGGGTCAATGAGCAGTTCTTC.

This clone was seen more than once but under ten times. V usage is TRBV28 and J usage is TRBJ1-1; no reliable D call. The germline gives CDR1 MDHEN, CDR2 SYDVKM. V was pared by 8 bases and J by 1 base, with 11 bases between. The CDR3 is 13 residues long. The CDR3 sequence is CASLRVRNTEAFF. The CDR3 coding sequence is TGTGCCAGCCTGAGGGTGAGGAACACTGAAGCTTTCTTT.